These 10 T cell receptor beta chains were sequenced from one sample in a study of T cell clonotyping in hematopoietic cell transplantation. Sequencing used immunoSEQ multiplex PCR; TCRdb keeps in-frame clones, though not all of them. The data contain roughly 3,700 clones, 65% to 80% of them singletons. The input for sequencing was peripheral blood mononuclear cells, taken at the time of graft-versus-host disease after allogeneic stem cell transplant. Receptors were obtained from a female patient aged 45-60 years who had an allogeneic stem cell transplant from an unrelated donor, so the T cells may come from the graft donor. Some clones in this sample may be carry-over from other donors' samples.

The chain recombines TRBV11-2 with TRBJ2-1; D remains ambiguous. The CDR3 length is 15 residues. The ends were cut back, 5 bases at V and 2 bases at J, with 13 bases in the middle. Germline V gene data show CDR1 as SGHAT and CDR2 as FQNNGV. The CDR3 protein is CASSPMGGTYNEQFF. In DNA, the CDR3 is TGTGCCAGCAGCCCTATGGGCGGTACCTACAATGAGCAGTTCTTC.

The chain has TRBV30 and TRBJ1-6, with a weak D call TRBD1 (5 bases). Germline V CDR1 and CDR2: GTSNPN, SVGIG (reference sequence). Between the trimmed V and J ends, which lost 4 bases and 7 bases, there was a span of 8 bases. CDR3 length: 12 amino acids. CDR3 sequence: CAWTGINSPLHF. Here the CDR3 DNA reads TGTGCCTGGACAGGGATCAATTCACCCCTCCACTTT.

A note on this clone: This sample includes further DNA sequences coding for the same CDR3. The rearrangement links TRBV15 to TRBJ2-5; D is undetermined. Looked up from germline, CDR1 is LNHNV and CDR2 is YYDKDF (reference sequence). This CDR3 has 12 residues. Trimming pared 6 bases from V and 3 bases from J, leaving 8 bases between. The CDR3 coding sequence is TGTGCCACCAGTAGGCAGAAAGAGACCCAGTACTTC. Its translation is CATSRQKETQYF.

This clone was observed a handful of times. Within the sample, other DNA sequences also encode this same CDR3. V is TRBV28 and J is TRBJ1-5, with 9 bases fitting TRBD1. The trim removed 3 bases at V and 4 bases at J, leaving 1 base unmatched. The CDR3 extends over 14 amino acids. CDR1 and CDR2 from the germline V gene are MDHEN and SYDVKM. The CDR3 DNA sequence: TGTGCCAGCAGTTTGGACAGGGGAAATCAGCCCCAGCATTTT. Protein: CASSLDRGNQPQHF.

The rearrangement links TRBV21-1 to TRBJ2-7; the table's D call, TRBD1, has no DNA check behind it. TRBV21-1 is flagged as a pseudogene. The CDR3 covers 16 residues. The CDR3 region is CASSKGDRESSYEQYF. The DNA for the CDR3 is TGTGCCAGCAGCAAAGGGGACAGGGAATCGTCCTACGAGCAGTACTTC.

This clone was observed once. The chain links TRBV14 to TRBJ1-2, with D possibly matching TRBD1 (5 bases). V shed 2 bases and J shed 4 bases, with 11 bases lying between them. There are 14 residues in the CDR3. CDR1 and CDR2 from the germline V gene are SGHDN and FVKESK. In DNA form, the CDR3 reads TGTGCCAGCAGCCAAAGTGGGGGTGTCTATGGCTACACCTTC. The encoded protein is CASSQSGGVYGYTF.

The chain has TRBV29-1 and TRBJ1-3; a possible D gene is TRBD1 (5 bases). The CDR3 consists of 15 residues. The germline gives CDR1 SQVTM, CDR2 ANQGSEA. V lost 2 bases, J lost 0 bases, and 11 bases lay in between. The CDR3 DNA reads TGCAGCGTTGAATACGGGGACCACTCTGGAAACACCATATATTTT. Protein: CSVEYGDHSGNTIYF.

V gene TRBV6-5 combines with J gene TRBJ1-2, with 8 positions matching TRBD1. There are 13 residues in the CDR3. The germline V gene has CDR1 MNHEY and CDR2 SVGAGI. V shed 6 bases, J shed 5 bases, and the junction held 5 bases outside the gene matches. The CDR3 DNA sequence: TGTGCCAGCAGACCCGACAGGGGATATGGCTACACCTTC. The encoded protein is CASRPDRGYGYTF.

V gene TRBV21-1 combines with J gene TRBJ1-2. TRBV21-1 is a documented pseudogene. The CDR3 sequence is 15 residues long. CDR3 loop: CASSKAPGRVGGYTF. DNA for the CDR3: TGTGCCAGCAGCAAAGCGCCAGGACGGGTGGGTGGCTACACCTTC.

The rearrangement links TRBV11-2 to TRBJ2-3; the D is unclear. The V gene's germline CDR1 is SGHAT and CDR2 FQNNGV. V was pared by 5 bases and J by 0 bases, with 6 bases between. CDR3 length equals 13 residues. The CDR3 is CASSPGSTDTQYF. DNA for the CDR3: TGTGCCAGCAGCCCCGGCAGCACAGATACGCAGTATTTT.